A selection of T cell receptor beta chains follows, all from one sample in a study of response to subunit inactivated influenza vaccine. In TCRdb, the RT-PCR reads were re-called with MiXCR into one record per CDR3 protein. The sample carries approximately 230,000 distinct CDR3 sequences, 9% to 15% recorded once. The starting material was non-naive T cells sorted from PBMCs, obtained 14 to 15 days before vaccination. These TCRs come from a man aged 50-59 years who received an inactivated influenza vaccine. The CDR3 runs from the conserved cysteine through the conserved F or W. The order of the fields is clone size, J gene, V gene, D gene, CDR3 DNA, CDR3 protein. The D gene is left open where the match is weak. A row's size may be missing; if present it is once, few, many or a size class.

.,TRBJ2-7,TRBV20-1,TRBD1,TGCAGTGCTCCTCCAATAGCCGGGACAGGGGGCATCTACGAGCAGTACTTC,CSAPPIAGTGGIYEQYF
.,TRBJ2-3,TRBV24-1,TRBD1,TGTGCCACCAGTGATCTCGACGGGACAGGGGGAGGGTATACGCAGTATTTT,CATSDLDGTGGGYTQYF
few,TRBJ2-1,TRBV3-1,TRBD2,TGTGCCAGCAGCCAAGTACTAGCGGGATACAATGAGCAGTTCTTC,CASSQVLAGYNEQFF
few,TRBJ1-2,TRBV4-1,.,TGCGCCAGCAGCCAAGACGCGGGGGGGGGACGCTATGGCTACACCTTC,CASSQDAGGGRYGYTF
few,TRBJ2-7,TRBV19,.,TGTGCCAGTAGTATAGATGGCCGCAGGGCCAGCTACGAGCAGTACTTC,CASSIDGRRASYEQYF
many,TRBJ1-1,TRBV11-2,.,TGTGCCAGCAGCTTAGAGGGAAAGGGAACTGAAGCTTTCTTT,CASSLEGKGTEAFF
.,TRBJ2-7,TRBV4-3,.,TGCGCCAGCAGCCAAGTTTTTGGGTATTCGTACGAGCAGTACTTC,CASSQVFGYSYEQYF
once,TRBJ2-1,TRBV30,.,TGTGCCTGGGGTCCCCAATACCAAACAGGGTTCTACAATGAGCAGTTCTTC,CAWGPQYQTGFYNEQFF
.,TRBJ2-3,TRBV20-1,.,TGCAGTGCTAGCACGGCGGGAGATACGCAGTATTTT,CSASTAGDTQYF
many,TRBJ2-7,TRBV2,TRBD1,TGTGCCAGCAGTGACCCGGGACAGGTGCACTCCTACGAGCAGTACTTC,CASSDPGQVHSYEQYF
.,TRBJ2-1,TRBV18,TRBD2,TGTGCCAGCTCACCACCTCTAGCGGGAGATAAGAATGAGCAGTTCTTC,CASSPPLAGDKNEQFF
few,TRBJ1-2,TRBV18,.,TGTGCCAGCTCACATAAAGGATATGGCTACACCTTC,CASSHKGYGYTF
few,TRBJ2-1,TRBV20-1,TRBD2,TGCAGTGCTAGATCATACGGGGTAGCGGGGTACAATGAGCAGTTCTTC,CSARSYGVAGYNEQFF
few,TRBJ2-7,TRBV30,TRBD1,TGTGCCTGGAGACCTTTCTGGCCCGGGACAGGAGGGTCCTACGAGCAGTACTTC,CAWRPFWPGTGGSYEQYF
.,TRBJ1-5,TRBV20-1,.,TGCAGTGCTAGGGGTCATACCAATCAGCCCCAGCATTTT,CSARGHTNQPQHF
few,TRBJ2-5,TRBV28,TRBD1,TGTGCCAGCATCCAGAGGACAGGGCTTCAAGAGACCCAGTACTTC,CASIQRTGLQETQYF
.,TRBJ1-2,TRBV2,.,TGTGCCAGCAGTACCCGTGAGGGCAACTATGGCTACACCTTC,CASSTREGNYGYTF
many,TRBJ1-2,TRBV5-6,TRBD1,TGTGCCAGCAGCATTTGGGACAGCTACTACACCTTC,CASSIWDSYYTF
few,TRBJ2-7,TRBV4-2,.,TGTGCCAGCAGCCAAGGGACGGAGACCTACGAGCAGTACTTC,CASSQGTETYEQYF
few,TRBJ1-2,TRBV5-1,.,TGCGCCAGCAGCCAATCCCAGGTCTATGGCTACACCTTC,CASSQSQVYGYTF
medium-sized,TRBJ2-2,TRBV7-2,.,TGTGCCAGCAGCTTAGGGACGGGAGTAGAGCTGTTTTTT,CASSLGTGVELFF
few,TRBJ2-7,TRBV20-1,.,TGCAGTGCTAGATCCCCCGGGACAAGGACCTACGAGCAGTACTTC,CSARSPGTRTYEQYF
few,TRBJ2-3,TRBV3-1,TRBD1,TGTGCCAGCAGCCCGGACAGGGGGACTGATACGCAGTATTTT,CASSPDRGTDTQYF
few,TRBJ1-2,TRBV27,.,TGTGCCAGCAGTTTATCTGGCGGGCCTGGGGGCTACACCTTC,CASSLSGGPGGYTF
many,TRBJ2-1,TRBV9,.,TGTGCCAGCAGCGTAGGGGGGACCCGGGAGCAGTTCTTC,CASSVGGTREQFF
few,TRBJ2-5,TRBV5-1,.,TGCGCCAGCAGCTTGGGATATGGGGGGTTTGAGACCCAGTACTTC,CASSLGYGGFETQYF
.,TRBJ1-5,TRBV5-1,.,TGCGCCAGCAGTACCTTTTCGGATCAGCCCCAGCATTTT,CASSTFSDQPQHF
many,TRBJ1-2,TRBV4-1,.,TGCGCCAGCAGCCAAGATTACACTTACTATGGCTACACCTTC,CASSQDYTYYGYTF
.,TRBJ1-1,TRBV18,.,TGTGCCAGCTCACCAGAGGGAGAAGCTTTCTTT,CASSPEGEAFF
few,TRBJ2-1,TRBV7-9,.,TGTGCCAGCAGCTTAGGACAGCAGGTGAATGAGCAGTTCTTC,CASSLGQQVNEQFF
.,TRBJ1-5,TRBV27,TRBD1,TGTGCCAGCAGTTTACGACAGGGGAGCAATCAGCCCCAGCATTTT,CASSLRQGSNQPQHF
few,TRBJ2-5,TRBV30,TRBD2,TGTGCCTGGAAAGTGGGGGGGCAAGAGACCCAGTACTTC,CAWKVGGQETQYF
.,TRBJ2-7,TRBV5-5,.,TGTGCCAGCAGCCCTCGGGCGTACTTGTACGAGCAGTACTTC,CASSPRAYLYEQYF
few,TRBJ1-6,TRBV7-2,TRBD1,TGTGCCAGCAGCGTAGGGACAGGGTTTTCACCCCTCCACTTT,CASSVGTGFSPLHF
.,TRBJ1-1,TRBV2,TRBD1,TGTGCCAGCAGCCAGGGGGGGGCGAGTAAAGCTTTCTTT,CASSQGGASKAFF
many,TRBJ2-1,TRBV20-1,.,TGCAGTGCTGACGACACAACCTCCTACAATGAGCAGTTCTTC,CSADDTTSYNEQFF
many,TRBJ2-3,TRBV29-1,.,TGCAGCGTTGAAGGGGTGGGTAGCACAGATACGCAGTATTTT,CSVEGVGSTDTQYF
.,TRBJ1-5,TRBV6-1,.,TGTGCCAGCCTATATAGGCTGGGCAATCAGCCCCAGCATTTT,CASLYRLGNQPQHF
few,TRBJ1-2,TRBV5-1,TRBD1,TGCGCCAGCAGCTTACAGGGGGCGGAAGGCTACACCTTC,CASSLQGAEGYTF
.,TRBJ2-2,TRBV11-2,.,TGTGCCAGCAGCTCGGGACGGAGAAACACCGGGGAGCTGTTTTTT,CASSSGRRNTGELFF
.,TRBJ2-5,TRBV27,TRBD2,TGTGCCAGCAGTCCTGGACTAGCGGGGGGAATCGTGACCCAGTACTTC,CASSPGLAGGIVTQYF
.,TRBJ1-2,TRBV6-2/TRBV6-3,.,TGTGCCAGCAGAGTGTCCGGGACTCACTATGGCTACACCTTC,CASRVSGTHYGYTF
.,TRBJ1-2,TRBV7-2,.,TGTGCCAGCAGCTTATACGCTCAGAGGGACTATGGCTACACCTTC,CASSLYAQRDYGYTF
.,TRBJ2-3,TRBV28,.,TGTGCCAGCAGTTCAGGGGATCTGGCAGATACGCAGTATTTT,CASSSGDLADTQYF
few,TRBJ1-1,TRBV29-1,.,TGCAGCGCCCGGGGCAGGGGAGACACTGAAGCTTTCTTT,CSARGRGDTEAFF
.,TRBJ2-1,TRBV11-2,.,TGTGCCAGCAGCCCCCAGTTTTCGAGAGTTAATGAGCAGTTCTTC,CASSPQFSRVNEQFF
many,TRBJ2-7,TRBV20-1,TRBD1,TGCAGTGCTGGACAGGGGAGGGAGCAGTACTTC,CSAGQGREQYF
.,TRBJ1-2,TRBV4-2,TRBD1,TGTGCCAGCAGCTACATCAAGGACAGGACTAACTATGGCTACACCTTC,CASSYIKDRTNYGYTF
many,TRBJ1-1,TRBV6-5,.,TGTGCCAGCAGTTACTCGATCACAGCTATGAACACTGAAGCTTTCTTT,CASSYSITAMNTEAFF
.,TRBJ2-2,TRBV19,.,TGTGCCAGTAGCCTAATGAGCCAATCGGAGCTGTTTTTT,CASSLMSQSELFF
.,TRBJ1-2,TRBV6-2/TRBV6-3,.,TGTGCCAGCAGTTACGGAGGGGGCTATGGCTACACCTTC,CASSYGGGYGYTF
few,TRBJ2-2,TRBV5-1,TRBD1,TGCGCCAGTCGGACAGGAGGCACCGGGGAGCTGTTTTTT,CASRTGGTGELFF
.,TRBJ2-7,TRBV30,.,TGTGCCTGGAGTGTACAGGGAGGATCCTTCGAGCAGTACTTC,CAWSVQGGSFEQYF